This entry lists 24 T cell receptor beta chains sequenced from one sample in a study of beta chain features in type 1 diabetes. Study conclusions and caveats: All four CD4+ subsets from Type 1 diabetes patients carried moderately but significantly shorter TCRB CDR3s.

Sequencing targeted expressed TCRB transcripts, as all isolated RNA had been reverse transcribed. Profiling relied on immunoSEQ multiplex PCR, and the TCRdb table lists in-frame clones only, not all of them. The top ten hold under 0.85% of the sample, which has about 160,000 clones, roughly 9% seen once. No antigen is known for these receptors. Sequenced material: central memory CD4+ T cells from blood. Every receptor here comes from a woman younger than 45 with type 1 diabetes.

This clone was observed a handful of times. This chain joins TRBV29-1 and TRBJ2-3; 8 nucleotides align to TRBD2. The V segment lost 8 bases and the J segment 0 bases; nucleotides outside the gene matches: 7. CDR1 is SQVTM, CDR2 ANQGSEA, per germline. The length of the CDR3 is 14 residues. In DNA form, the CDR3 reads TGCAGCACCGACACTAGCGGTAGCACAGATACGCAGTATTTT. Amino acids: CSTDTSGSTDTQYF.

This clone was seen at least ten times. The rearrangement joins TRBV19 to TRBJ2-5; TRBD1 might be the D (5 bases). The V end was cut by 8 bases, the J end by 4 bases, with 17 bases between. From germline, CDR1 is LNHDA and CDR2 SQIVND (reference sequence). The CDR3 has 14 residues. The CDR3 DNA sequence: TGTGCCAGTTCGTCCCACGACAGAATAGAGACCCAGTACTTC. Protein sequence: CASSSHDRIETQYF. The full variable domain, completed using reference TRBV19 and TRBJ2-5, is DGGITQSPKYLFRKEGQNVTLSCEQNLNHDAMYWYRQDPGQGLRLIYYSQIVNDFQKGDIAEGYSVSREKKESFPLTVTSAQKNPTAFYLCASSSHDRIETQYFGPGTRLLVL.

This clone showed up just a few times. The gene calls are TRBV29-1 and TRBJ1-1; D unclear. This CDR3 is built from 11 residues. The V end was cut by 4 bases, the J end by 0 bases, with 3 bases between. Germline V gene lookup returns CDR1 SQVTM and CDR2 ANQGSEA. DNA of the CDR3: TGCAGCGTTGCGGTGAACACTGAAGCTTTCTTT. It is translated as CSVAVNTEAFF.

Comment on this clone: Other DNA sequences in this specimen translate into the identical CDR3. V and J are TRBV29-1 and TRBJ2-3; D is perhaps TRBD1 (5 bases). The V end was cut by 1 base, the J end by 0 bases, with 11 bases between. The germline V gene encodes CDR1 SQVTM and CDR2 ANQGSEA. The CDR3 spans 15 residues. The CDR3 nucleotides read TGCAGCGTTGAAGTGGGGCGAACTAGCACAGATACGCAGTATTTT. It codes for CSVEVGRTSTDTQYF.

In this sample, this clone turned up many times. The CDR3 is CASSILTSADGQFF. DNA of the CDR3: TGTGCCAGTAGTATCCTAACTAGCGCCGATGGGCAGTTCTTC. The gene calls are TRBV19 and TRBJ2-1, with 7 bases lining up with TRBD2. The V and J ends lost 3 bases and 12 bases, in that order; junction bases with no gene match: 11. CDR1 LNHDA and CDR2 SQIVND come from the germline V gene (reference sequence). This CDR3 is 14 amino acids long.

This clone was seen a handful of times. The CDR3 sequence is CAWSSGFGIQYF. For the CDR3, the DNA is TGTGCCTGGAGTTCCGGGTTTGGCATTCAGTACTTC. The chain combines TRBV30 with TRBJ2-4; D unclear. V gave up 2 bases and J gave up 9 bases, with 11 bases separating them. CDR1 is GTSNPN and CDR2 is SVGIG in the germline V gene (reference sequence). This CDR3 contains 12 residues.

This clone showed up just a few times. The chain uses TRBV5-1 and TRBJ2-1, with 9 nucleotides matching TRBD2. V dropped 4 bases and J dropped 4; count of bases not matched to a gene: 9. CDR1 and CDR2 from the germline V gene are SGHRS and YFSETQ. There are 16 residues in the CDR3. CDR3 DNA sequence: TGCGCCAGCAGCCCCTCCCTAGCGGGGACTTACAATGAGCAGTTCTTC. It is translated as CASSPSLAGTYNEQFF. Full variable domain (rest looked up from reference TRBV5-1 and TRBJ2-1): KAGVTQTPRYLIKTRGQQVTLSCSPISGHRSVSWYQQTPGQGLQFLFEYFSETQRNKGNFPGRFSGRQFSNSRSEMNVSTLELGDSALYLCASSPSLAGTYNEQFFGPGTRLTVL.

This clone was counted only a few times. This chain links TRBV29-1 with TRBJ1-1; 10 nucleotides match TRBD1. The CDR3 spans 15 residues. Unmatched junction bases numbered 11, after V lost 5 bases and J lost 5 bases. Germline CDR1 reads SQVTM; CDR2 reads ANQGSEA. The CDR3 region is CSVHSGTGERTEAFF. CDR3 sequence (DNA): TGCAGCGTTCACTCCGGGACAGGGGAAAGGACTGAAGCTTTCTTT. Full variable domain (missing parts from reference TRBV29-1 and TRBJ1-1): SAVISQKPSRDICQRGTSLTIQCQVDSQVTMMFWYRQQPGQSLTLIATANQGSEATYESGFVIDKFPISRPNLTFSTLTVSNMSPEDSSIYLCSVHSGTGERTEAFFGQGTRLTVV.

This clone came up a few times. The chain has TRBV19 and TRBJ2-1, with 13 bases identical to TRBD2. Germline V gene data show CDR1 as LNHDA and CDR2 as SQIVND (reference sequence). Germline trimming cut 10 bases from V and 4 bases from J; bases unmatched to any gene: 13. The CDR3 sequence is 17 residues long. CDR3 nucleotides: TGTGCCACCTCATCCGGGACTAGCGGGATCCCTTACAATGAGCAGTTCTTC. As protein: CATSSGTSGIPYNEQFF.

This clone occurred a few times. CDR3 DNA sequence: TGCAGCGTCGATAGCGGGAGCTGGGGTCAAGAGACCCAGTACTTC. Protein: CSVDSGSWGQETQYF. The genes are TRBV29-1 and TRBJ2-5; 9 nucleotides line up with TRBD2. Germline V lookup: CDR1 SQVTM, CDR2 ANQGSEA. The CDR3 contains 15 residues. V trimming: 6 bases; J trimming: 2 bases; junction bases outside the gene matches: 10.

CDR3 region: CASSFGTAYGYTF. CDR3 in DNA: TGTGCCAGCAGCTTTGGGACAGCCTATGGCTACACCTTC. This chain links TRBV11-2 with TRBJ1-2, with 7 bases identical to TRBD1. The CDR3 runs to 13 residues. CDR1 is SGHAT and CDR2 is FQNNGV in the germline V gene. J gave up 4 bases and V 3 bases, and 2 bases lay outside the gene matches.

This clone was found a few times. The CDR3 loop is CASTGTSGRNTGELFF. As DNA, the CDR3 is TGTGCCAGCACCGGAACTAGCGGGAGGAACACCGGGGAGCTGTTTTTT. This chain joins TRBV2 and TRBJ2-2; 11 positions agree with TRBD2. The germline CDR1 and CDR2 sequences are SNHLY and FYNNEI. V lost 7 bases to trimming and J lost 1 base; unmatched junction nucleotides: 5. CDR3 length equals 16 residues.

In its sample, this clone was seen a few times. The chain links TRBV5-4 to TRBJ2-1, with 8 bases aligning to TRBD2. The junction had 6 bases not matched to a gene; V was cut back by 5 bases and J by 2 bases. The CDR3 is 15 residues long. Per germline, CDR1 SGHNT and CDR2 YYREEE (reference sequence). The CDR3: CASRKIAGTYNEQFF. The CDR3 DNA is TGTGCCAGCAGAAAGATAGCGGGGACCTACAATGAGCAGTTCTTC.

This clone has more than one count but fewer than ten. The rearrangement uses TRBV7-9 and TRBJ1-1; D gene unclear. In germline, CDR1 is SEHNR, CDR2 FQNEAQ (reference sequence). The V and J ends lost 2 bases and 3 bases respectively, with 13 bases between them. The CDR3 has 15 residues. The DNA of the CDR3 is TGTGCCAGCAGCTTACGGGAGGCAGGAGACACTGAAGCTTTCTTT. Encoded protein: CASSLREAGDTEAFF. The full variable domain, its missing parts supplied by reference TRBV7-9 and TRBJ1-1, is DTGVSQNPRHKITKRGQNVTFRCDPISEHNRLYWYRQTLGQGPEFLTYFQNEAQLEKSRLLSDRFSAERPKGSFSTLEIQRTEQGDSAMYLCASSLREAGDTEAFFGQGTRLTVV.

Notes on this clone: This may stem from a read error, because a much larger clone lies one nucleotide away. This sample includes further DNA sequences coding for the same CDR3. The rearrangement links TRBV5-4 to TRBJ1-2; tentative D call: TRBD1 (5 bases). V lost 4 bases and J 2 bases, leaving 6 bases between the germline ends. This CDR3 spans 12 amino acids. CDR1 and CDR2 from the germline V gene are SGHNT and YYREEE (reference sequence). Here the CDR3 reads CASSPGNYGYTF. The DNA of the CDR3 is TGTGCCAGCAGCCCAGGGAACTATGGCTACACCTTC.

There are a few counts of this clone. The V gene is TRBV25-1, the J gene TRBJ2-3; D might be TRBD2 (5 bases). Germline V gene data show CDR1 as MGHDK and CDR2 as SYGVNS. The CDR3 extends over 15 amino acids. Trimming cost V 1 base and J 4 bases, with 12 bases left between them. The CDR3: CASSEWTREADTQYF. DNA for the CDR3: TGTGCCAGCAGTGAATGGACTCGAGAGGCAGATACGCAGTATTTT.

The V and J genes are TRBV11-2 and TRBJ2-5; D remains ambiguous. Germline CDR1 SGHAT, CDR2 FQNNGV. Between the trimmed V and J ends, which lost 1 base and 5 bases, there was a span of 5 bases. The CDR3 extends over 12 amino acids. For the CDR3, the DNA is TGTGCCAGCAGCTTAGTCCGGGAGACCCAGTACTTC. Encoded protein: CASSLVRETQYF.

This clone was picked up a small number of times. The gene calls are TRBV7-3 and TRBJ2-1; D is perhaps TRBD2 (6 bases). Between the trimmed V and J ends, which lost 7 bases and 9 bases, there was a span of 13 bases. This CDR3 has 12 amino acids. CDR1 and CDR2 (germline): SGHTA, FQGTGA. CDR3 residues: CASNQQGGEQFF. In nucleotides, the CDR3 is TGTGCCAGCAACCAGCAGGGAGGTGAGCAGTTCTTC.

This clone was seen a handful of times. This chain joins TRBV5-1 and TRBJ2-7; D call uncertain. The germline CDR1 and CDR2 sequences are SGHRS and YFSETQ. The CDR3 consists of 15 residues. Trimming shortened V by 0 bases and J by 5 bases, and 15 bases separated the two germline ends. The CDR3 nucleotides read TGCGCCAGCAGCTTGGGACTCGCGGTCTTCGACGAGCAGTACTTC. Its protein is CASSLGLAVFDEQYF.

This clone was observed a handful of times. The chain couples TRBV13 to TRBJ2-5, with 13 nucleotides matching TRBD2. This CDR3 spans 16 amino acids. Germline CDR1 reads PRHDT; CDR2 reads FYEKMQ (reference sequence). Germline trimming cut 4 bases from V and 7 bases from J; bases unmatched to any gene: 9. As DNA, the CDR3 is TGTGCCAGCAGCTCGGGGACTAGCGGGACGCCCTCGACCCAGTACTTC. Encoded protein: CASSSGTSGTPSTQYF.

V gene TRBV18 combines with J gene TRBJ1-2; possible D gene TRBD1, 5 bases. V was cut by 2 bases and J by 2 bases, with 12 bases left in between. The length of the CDR3 is 15 residues. Per germline, CDR1 KGHSH and CDR2 LQKENI. The CDR3 protein is CASSPSDGGNYGYTF. The CDR3 nucleotides are TGTGCCAGCTCACCAAGCGATGGGGGGAACTATGGCTACACCTTC. The full variable domain, in which reference TRBV18 and TRBJ1-2 provide the parts outside the CDR3, is NAGVMQNPRHLVRRRGQEARLRCSPMKGHSHVYWYRQLPEEGLKFMVYLQKENIIDESGMPKERFSAEFPKEGPSILRIQQVVRGDSAAYFCASSPSDGGNYGYTFGSGTRLTVV.

This clone was seen more than once but under ten times. The chain uses TRBV5-1 and TRBJ2-7; possibly TRBD2 for D (5 bases). With 5 bases removed from V and 3 bases from J, the gap between germline ends came to 15 bases. This CDR3 spans 14 amino acids. Germline V lookup: CDR1 SGHRS, CDR2 YFSETQ. The CDR3 DNA sequence: TGCGCCAGCAGACTTACTAGTTCGGACTACGAGCAGTACTTC. Translation gives CASRLTSSDYEQYF.

Comments on this clone: The sample holds other DNA sequences that translate to the same CDR3. J is TRBJ1-2 and V is TRBV11-2, with 7 bases identical to TRBD1. V lost 2 bases to trimming and J lost 0 bases; unmatched junction nucleotides: 3. The CDR3 is 15 residues long. Germline-derived CDR1 and CDR2 are SGHAT and FQNNGV. The CDR3 DNA follows: TGTGCCAGCAGCTTAACCGGGACAGCTAACTATGGCTACACCTTC. It encodes CASSLTGTANYGYTF.

This clone was seen a handful of times. V usage is TRBV5-1 and J usage is TRBJ2-7; D is unclear. CDR1 is SGHRS, CDR2 YFSETQ, per germline. Trimming pared 4 bases from V and 5 bases from J, leaving 10 bases between. The CDR3 length is 12 residues. Here the CDR3 DNA reads TGCGCCAGCAGCCTTCCCGACAACGAGCAGTACTTC. Amino acid sequence: CASSLPDNEQYF.